This record concerns one T cell receptor beta chain sequence. The clone's antigen remains unknown. One base away there is no much larger clone; base qualities are not given. From the germline V gene, CDR1 is MDHEN and CDR2 is SYDVKM. A distance of 18 bases separates the germline ends of V and J, which lose 8 bases and 8 bases respectively. The CDR3 starts with the cysteine, ends with the phenylalanine, and has 13 residues. CDR3 DNA is the only sequence kept; it has 39 bases, read in frame from the first base. This entry comes from a study of T cell changes during pregnancy in multiple sclerosis (dated by TCRdb to about 2019). In terms of the full investigation: In women with multiple sclerosis, the researchers looked at how the T cell repertoire shifted as pregnancy progressed.

Receptor libraries were prepared by the immunoSEQ multiplex PCR assay. This immuneACCESS table, as held by TCRdb, lists in-frame sequences with V and J called but not all clones. Of the missing ones, under half trace to an unresolved V gene in checked studies; the others have no known cause. The sample data list some 48,000 clones, and around 96% of these were observed just once. The ten largest clonotypes hold 0.85% to 1% of the sample. Rearrangement joined TRBV28 to TRBJ1-1; a tentative D call is TRBD1 (5 bases match). The sample here was peripheral blood, taken in the second trimester of pregnancy. This receptor was obtained from a female donor with multiple sclerosis, enrolled in a pregnancy study. The CDR3 loop reads CASCRPPGHEAFF. The DNA is as follows: TGTGCCAGCTGCCGGCCCCCAGGACACGAAGCTTTCTTT.